Listed below are T cell receptor beta chains from one sample, sequenced in a study of blood T cell repertoires in COVID-19. The method was immunoSEQ multiplex PCR; TCRdb's version includes in-frame clones alone and lacks a portion of them. The sample has 200,000 to 250,000 clones; around 91% are singletons. Sequencing was done on a sample of PBMCs or T cells enriched from blood (not recorded which). The origin of the receptors is a man aged 30 to 39 who had been exposed to COVID-19. Each CDR3 is given with its conserved first and last residue. A D gene is named only where the DNA matches it firmly. Size values are once, few and many counts, or a class for expanded clones, and some rows have none.

V	length	J	size	D	CDR3	DNA
TRBV4-3	17	TRBJ2-5	.	TRBD2	CASSQDRLAGTQETQYF	TGCGCCAGCAGCCAAGATAGACTAGCGGGGACCCAAGAGACCCAGTACTTC
TRBV9	17	TRBJ2-1	.	TRBD2	CASSVSGGGDSYNEQFF	TGTGCCAGCAGCGTAAGCGGCGGGGGAGACAGCTACAATGAGCAGTTCTTC
TRBV19	13	TRBJ1-2	.	.	CASRPNRDRGYTF	TGTGCCAGTAGGCCAAACAGGGATAGGGGCTACACCTTC
TRBV7-8	14	TRBJ2-1	.	TRBD2	CASSMGLAYNEQFF	TGTGCCAGCAGCATGGGACTAGCTTACAATGAGCAGTTCTTC
TRBV11-2	11	TRBJ1-4	.	TRBD1	CASTLKDRVYF	TGTGCCAGCACCTTAAAGGACAGGGTTTATTTT
TRBV29-1	13	TRBJ1-1	once	.	CSVGRTANTEAFF	TGCAGCGTTGGGAGGACAGCGAACACTGAAGCTTTCTTT
TRBV18	16	TRBJ2-1	.	.	CASSALAGQGYNEQFF	TGTGCCAGCTCAGCCTTAGCGGGACAGGGTTACAATGAGCAGTTCTTC
TRBV29-1	13	TRBJ1-5	.	.	CSVDFGGDQPQHF	TGCAGCGTTGATTTTGGGGGCGATCAGCCCCAGCATTTT
TRBV6-4	15	TRBJ1-5	.	.	CASSLTSAMNQPQHF	TGTGCCAGCAGCCTGACATCGGCGATGAATCAGCCCCAGCATTTT
TRBV5-4	16	TRBJ2-3	once	TRBD1	CASSSPRDRLTDTQYF	TGTGCCAGCAGCTCCCCCCGGGACAGATTGACAGATACGCAGTATTTT
TRBV9	12	TRBJ2-5	.	.	CASSSQGGTQYF	TGTGCCAGCAGCTCCCAAGGGGGGACCCAGTACTTC
TRBV7-7	15	TRBJ2-7	.	.	CASTPPPGQQYEQYF	TGTGCCAGCACACCCCCCCCGGGACAACAGTACGAGCAGTACTTC
TRBV5-4	16	TRBJ2-3	few	.	CASSLGARGTTDTQYF	TGTGCCAGCAGCTTGGGAGCGAGGGGGACAACAGATACGCAGTATTTT
TRBV6-5	15	TRBJ1-6	.	TRBD1	CATGGPGQGFSPLHF	TGTGCCACCGGTGGACCGGGACAGGGGTTTTCACCCCTCCACTTT
TRBV5-6	14	TRBJ1-6	.	TRBD1	CASSRDRVGSPLHF	TGTGCCAGCAGCCGGGACAGGGTAGGTTCACCCCTCCACTTT
TRBV14	18	TRBJ2-1	.	TRBD2	CASSPSFLAATSYNEQFF	TGTGCCAGCAGCCCCAGTTTCCTAGCGGCGACTTCCTACAATGAGCAGTTCTTC
TRBV7-9	14	TRBJ2-5	.	.	CASINKAAQETQYF	TGTGCCAGCATCAACAAAGCGGCTCAAGAGACCCAGTACTTC
TRBV5-1	16	TRBJ2-5	.	TRBD1	CASSFSGGEEQETQYF	TGCGCCAGCAGCTTCTCAGGGGGCGAAGAACAAGAGACCCAGTACTTC
TRBV10-1	14	TRBJ1-4	.	TRBD1	CASDTDRANEKLFF	TGCGCCAGCGATACGGACAGGGCTAATGAAAAACTGTTTTTT
TRBV5-4	13	TRBJ1-2	.	.	CASSRTGNYGYTF	TGTGCCAGCAGCCGCACGGGGAACTATGGCTACACCTTC
TRBV4-1	17	TRBJ2-7	few	TRBD2	CASSQGVPSGGSYEQYF	TGCGCCAGCAGCCAAGGAGTCCCTAGCGGGGGGTCCTACGAGCAGTACTTC
TRBV12-3/TRBV12-4	11	TRBJ2-7	.	.	CASAGAGGQYF	TGTGCCAGCGCCGGTGCCGGGGGGCAGTACTTC
TRBV7-2	15	TRBJ1-1	once	TRBD1	CASSLGQGTNTEAFF	TGTGCCAGCAGCCTAGGACAGGGGACGAACACTGAAGCTTTCTTT
TRBV25-1	16	TRBJ2-4	.	.	CASSEYTGSAKNIQYF	TGTGCCAGCAGTGAATATACGGGGTCGGCCAAAAACATTCAGTACTTC
TRBV7-3	15	TRBJ2-5	.	TRBD2	CASSILAGDLETQYF	TGTGCCAGCAGCATACTAGCGGGGGACCTGGAGACCCAGTACTTC
TRBV18	15	TRBJ2-7	once	TRBD2	CASSPPERGPYEQYF	TGTGCCAGCTCACCACCGGAGCGGGGACCCTACGAGCAGTACTTC
TRBV3-1/TRBV3-2	14	TRBJ2-7	.	.	CASSRRSDTYEQYF	TGTGCCAGCAGCCGCAGATCGGACACTTACGAGCAGTACTTC
TRBV5-1	17	TRBJ2-5	.	TRBD2	CASSLVAASGVGETQYF	TGCGCCAGCAGCTTGGTAGCGGCTAGCGGGGTGGGAGAGACCCAGTACTTC
TRBV2	13	TRBJ1-2	.	TRBD1	CARDREANYGYTF	TGTGCCAGGGACAGGGAGGCTAACTATGGCTACACCTTC
TRBV3-1/TRBV3-2	11	TRBJ1-4	.	.	CAGTGWEKLFF	TGTGCCGGTACAGGGTGGGAAAAACTGTTTTTT
TRBV6-4	18	TRBJ1-1	.	TRBD1	CASSGWGTDSLPNTEAFF	TGTGCCAGCTCTGGGTGGGGGACAGACTCCTTACCGAACACTGAAGCTTTCTTT
TRBV6-4	14	TRBJ2-1	.	TRBD2	CASSDGGAYNEQFF	TGTGCCAGCAGTGACGGGGGGGCCTACAATGAGCAGTTCTTC
TRBV6-5	16	TRBJ2-7	.	.	CASSYSPLAGSYEQYF	TGTGCCAGCAGTTACTCTCCTCTCGCCGGCTCCTACGAGCAGTACTTC
TRBV30	13	TRBJ1-1	.	.	CAWRQGMATEAFF	TGTGCCTGGAGGCAGGGAATGGCAACTGAAGCTTTCTTT
TRBV4-1	15	TRBJ1-5	.	.	CASSQGQLGNQPQHF	TGCGCCAGCAGCCAAGGGCAGCTAGGCAATCAGCCCCAGCATTTT
TRBV20-1	11	TRBJ1-1	.	.	CSAHQRIEAFF	TGCAGTGCACACCAGCGAATCGAAGCTTTCTTT